The 22 T cell receptor beta chains reported below all come from one sample, sequenced in a study of regulatory T cells in long-lasting Graves disease. Arm-PCR with iRepertoire HTBI primers amplified the CDR3 regions for these TCR beta libraries. TCRdb analysed the multiplex PCR reads with MiXCR anew, one entry per CDR3 protein. The sample has around 360,000 distinct CDR3 sequences; about 16% are singletons. Time point noted: newly diagnosed GD, antithyroid drugs for less than 3 months. Preparation of the TCR library used RNA extracted from PBMCs. The sample was also linked to a second study, of T cells in Graves' hyperthyroidism and ophthalmopathy.

Material: peripheral blood mononuclear cells (PBMCs), obtained at new diagnosis, from a patient treated with antithyroid drugs. These TCRs come from a woman aged 18-29 years with Graves disease.

This clonotype was seen a few times. CDR3: CASSAFGGKDEQYF. DNA for the CDR3: TGTGCCAGCAGCGCCTTCGGGGGGAAGGATGAGCAGTACTTC. This rearrangement joins TRBV9 to TRBJ2-7; 7 bases map to TRBD2. This CDR3 comprises 14 residues. The V segment lost 3 bases and the J segment 7 bases; nucleotides outside the gene matches: 10. Germline V CDR1 and CDR2: SGDLS, YYNGEE.

This clonotype was seen ten or more times. The V call is TRBV30, the J call TRBJ2-3, with D possibly being TRBD2 (5 bases). The CDR3 consists of 15 residues. Germline V gene sequence: CDR1 GTSNPN, CDR2 SVGIG (reference sequence). Trimming cost V 0 bases and J 4 bases, with 14 bases left between them. CDR3 amino acids: CAWSVLGAGSDTQYF. The CDR3 bases are TGTGCCTGGAGTGTACTGGGAGCCGGGTCAGATACGCAGTATTTT.

In its sample, this clonotype was seen a few times. Because the CDR3 is missing its conserved closing phenylalanine or tryptophan, this is likely a read error. The genes are TRBV28 and TRBJ1-1; D remains unclear. The germline V and J ends were trimmed by 2 bases and 0 bases, with 7 bases remaining between them. The germline gives CDR1 MDHEN, CDR2 SYDVKM. The CDR3 runs to 14 residues. CDR3 DNA: TGTGCCAGCAGTTTAGGGCGGCTGAACACTGAAGCTTTCTCT. It translates to CASSLGRLNTEAFS.

The genes are TRBV27 and TRBJ2-7; 9 positions agree with TRBD1. After removal of 7 bases from V and 6 bases from J, the junction contained 4 bases not matched to a gene. Per the germline V gene, CDR1 is MNHEY and CDR2 is SMNVEV (reference sequence). This CDR3 has 12 residues. The CDR3: CASTQTGGEQYF. The CDR3 nucleotides are TGTGCCAGCACACAGACAGGGGGCGAGCAGTACTTC.

The V gene is TRBV10-3, the J gene TRBJ2-3; 10 bases match TRBD1. CDR1 ENHRY and CDR2 SYGVKD come from the germline V gene. CDR3 size: 15 residues. V trimming: 0 bases; J trimming: 6 bases; junction bases outside the gene matches: 3. As DNA, the CDR3 is TGTGCCATCAGTGAGTCGACAGGGGGCGCGGATACGCAGTATTTT. This codes for CAISESTGGADTQYF.

This clonotype was counted at least ten times. V and J are TRBV7-8 and TRBJ1-1; 8 bases are a match to TRBD1. With V trimmed by 3 bases and J by 5 bases, 8 bases remained unmatched. The CDR3 covers 15 residues. Germline values: CDR1 SGHVS, CDR2 FQNEAQ. The CDR3: CASSLAGGARTEAFF. The CDR3 DNA reads TGTGCCAGCAGCTTGGCAGGGGGCGCGAGGACTGAAGCTTTCTTT.

There are many counts of this clonotype. The chain couples TRBV20-1 to TRBJ2-5; D is unresolved. Trimming removed 6 bases from V and 3 bases from J, with 14 bases in between. The length of the CDR3 is 13 residues. Germline values: CDR1 DFQATT, CDR2 SNEGSKA (reference sequence). The CDR3: CSAPRTDEETQYF. CDR3 DNA: TGCAGTGCCCCCCGGACGGATGAAGAGACCCAGTACTTC.

As to this clonotype: One base away lies a much larger clone, so this may be a sequencing read error. The chain combines TRBV2 with TRBJ1-2, with D unresolved. V was trimmed by 8 bases and J by 6 bases, leaving 19 bases between them. CDR3 length: 14 residues. From germline, CDR1 is SNHLY and CDR2 FYNNEI. This chain's CDR3 is CASGLRTALHGYTF. The CDR3 DNA reads as TGTGCCAGCGGGCTTAGGACCGCCCTTCATGGCTACACCTTC.

This chain connects TRBV29-1 to TRBJ2-7; D gene ambiguous. Germline assignment: CDR1 SQVTM and CDR2 ANQGSEA. Between the trimmed V and J ends, which lost 7 bases and 5 bases, there was a span of 18 bases. The CDR3 loop spans 13 amino acids. The CDR3 nucleotides read TGCAGCGCTCAATCCCCCCACAAGGACGAGCAGTACTTC. Amino acid sequence: CSAQSPHKDEQYF.

The V and J genes are TRBV12-3 or TRBV12-4 and TRBJ1-1; tentatively, D is TRBD1 (6 bases). V was cut by 5 bases and J by 2 bases, with 12 bases left in between. This CDR3 is 14 amino acids long. Written as DNA, the CDR3 is TGTGCCAGCAGTGTCCAGGGGATTAACACTGAAGCTTTCTTT. Its protein product is CASSVQGINTEAFF.

To note about this clonotype: A far larger clone is one base from this, pointing to a likely read error. The rearrangement uses TRBV18 and TRBJ2-1, with a weak D call TRBD2 (5 bases). The J call is uncertain, as TRBJ2-5 better fits the DNA end. The germline gives CDR1 KGHSH, CDR2 LQKENI. This CDR3 spans 13 amino acids. Here the CDR3 DNA reads TGTGCCAGCTCACCCGGCGGGCCGGAGACCCAGTACTTC. Protein product: CASSPGGPETQYF.

The chain uses TRBV12-5 and TRBJ2-1, with unresolved D. Germline-derived CDR1 and CDR2 are LGHNT and FRNRAP. This CDR3 is built from 12 residues. Trimming pared 3 bases from V and 6 bases from J, leaving 6 bases between. The CDR3 reads CASGLTGNEQFF. The CDR3 DNA is TGTGCTAGTGGTTTAACTGGCAATGAGCAGTTCTTC.

This clonotype was seen many times. This chain links TRBV20-1 with TRBJ2-7; 9 bases map to TRBD1. The CDR3 sequence is 18 residues long. Germline CDR1 reads DFQATT; CDR2 reads SNEGSKA (reference sequence). Trimming at V came to 2 bases and at J to 0 bases, leaving 14 bases not matched to a gene. This CDR3 is CSARTPAHRGLLSYEQYF. CDR3 nucleotides: TGCAGTGCTAGAACACCTGCCCACAGGGGGCTTCTCTCCTACGAGCAGTACTTC.

Worth noting for this clonotype: This may stem from a read error, because a much larger clone lies one nucleotide away. The chain uses TRBV7-9 and TRBJ2-7; D is possibly TRBD1 or TRBD2 (6 bases each). The V gene's germline CDR1 is SEHNR and CDR2 FQNEAQ (reference sequence). This CDR3 has 14 amino acids. V gave up 4 bases and J gave up 7 bases, with 17 bases separating them. The CDR3 loop is CASSSGSGDNEQYF. In nucleotides, the CDR3 is TGTGCCAGCAGCTCCGGGAGTGGGGACAATGAGCAGTACTTC.

Ten or more counts support this clonotype. V and J are TRBV6-1 and TRBJ2-1; 9 nucleotides line up with TRBD1. Trimming took 7 bases from V and 9 from J; bases not matched to a gene: 10. CDR1 is MNHNS and CDR2 is SASEGT in the germline V gene. CDR3 length: 14 residues. CDR3 nucleotide sequence: TGTGCCAGCAAAGGGACAGGGAATAGGGGTGAGCAGTTCTTC. This encodes CASKGTGNRGEQFF.

The chain carries TRBV12-3 or TRBV12-4 and TRBJ1-1, with D possibly being TRBD1 (6 bases). The CDR3 is made up of 13 amino acids. Deletions cut 8 bases from V and 6 bases from J, with 16 bases between. The CDR3 bases are TGTGCCAGCGTTCTACAGGGCCGGGCTGAAGCTTTCTTT. Amino acid sequence: CASVLQGRAEAFF.

The rearrangement joins TRBV13 to TRBJ1-4; 7 nucleotides match TRBD1. This CDR3 has 15 residues. CDR1 is PRHDT, CDR2 FYEKMQ, per germline (reference sequence). Unmatched junction bases numbered 6, after V lost 3 bases and J lost 5 bases. DNA of the CDR3: TGTGCCAGCAGCTTCCGGACAGGAAAGAATGAAAAACTGTTTTTT. Encoded protein: CASSFRTGKNEKLFF. The full variable domain, rest sourced from reference TRBV13 and TRBJ1-4, is AAGVIQSPRHLIKEKRETATLKCYPIPRHDTVYWYQQGPGQDPQFLISFYEKMQSDKGSIPDRFSAQQFSDYHSELNMSSLELGDSALYFCASSFRTGKNEKLFFGSGTQLSVL.

This clonotype has more than one count but fewer than ten. V gene TRBV3-1 combines with J gene TRBJ1-3, with unresolved D. Germline V lookup: CDR1 LGHDT, CDR2 YNNKEL (reference sequence). With 5 bases removed from V and 0 bases from J, the gap between germline ends came to 11 bases. This CDR3 is built from 15 residues. The CDR3 nucleotides read TGTGCCAGCAGCGGGCCCAGAAGCTCTGGAAACACCATATATTTT. Amino acids: CASSGPRSSGNTIYF.

This clonotype was detected many times. CDR3 sequence reads: CAGNEGLNSPLHF. CDR3 coding DNA: TGTGCCGGGAATGAGGGGCTTAATTCACCCCTCCACTTT. This chain joins TRBV2 and TRBJ1-6; tentatively, D is TRBD1 (5 bases). The CDR3 length is 13 residues. Between the trimmed V and J ends, which lost 11 bases and 6 bases, there was a span of 14 bases. Germline V lookup: CDR1 SNHLY, CDR2 FYNNEI.

This clonotype was seen many times. This chain connects TRBV6-1 to TRBJ2-7; the match to TRBD1 covers 8 bases. CDR1 is MNHNS, CDR2 SASEGT, per germline. V was pared by 11 bases and J by 5 bases, with 17 bases of the junction left unmatched. The CDR3 is 15 residues long. The CDR3 DNA sequence: TGTGCCGCGAGTGTGTGGGGGACAGGACAGAACGAGCAGTACTTC. Its translation is CAASVWGTGQNEQYF.

On this clonotype: A read error may explain this, as a much larger clone is one base away. The J gene is TRBJ2-1, the V gene TRBV28; no clear D gene. V lost 7 bases to trimming and J lost 1 base, with 11 bases between them. Germline CDR1 MDHEN, CDR2 SYDVKM. The CDR3 is 14 residues long. The CDR3 DNA reads as TGTGCCAGCAATCCGGCGCGGTCCTACAATGAGCAGTTCTTC. This codes for CASNPARSYNEQFF. Together with reference TRBV28 and TRBJ2-1, the CDR3 gives the full variable domain: DVKVTQSSRYLVKRTGEKVFLECVQDMDHENMFWYRQDPGLGLRLIYFSYDVKMKEKGDIPEGYSVSREKKERFSLILESASTNQTSMYLCASNPARSYNEQFFGPGTRLTVL.

The chain has TRBV11-2 and TRBJ2-7; 13 bases map to TRBD2. The CDR3 length is 15 residues. Germline assignment: CDR1 SGHAT and CDR2 FQNNGV. J was trimmed by 2 bases and V by 3 bases; bases with no gene match: 1. The CDR3 DNA sequence: TGTGCCAGCAGCTTGGGGACTAGCGGGACCTACGAGCAGTACTTC. Its protein product is CASSLGTSGTYEQYF.